A selection of T cell receptor beta chains follows, all from one sample in a study of blood T cell repertoires in COVID-19. The repertoire was sequenced with immunoSEQ multiplex PCR; TCRdb's copy has only in-frame clones and lacks some. Of over 250,000 clones in the sample, around 86% were seen once. The sample was peripheral blood. The receptors were gathered from a woman aged 40 to 50 who had recovered from COVID-19. Both conserved end residues are part of each CDR3. D genes are given only for firm matches. Rows may omit the clone size; those that give it use once, few, many or a size class.

>-|TRBJ1-3|-|TRBV6-5
TGTGCCAGCAGTCAGGACAATCTGGCGAACACCATATATTTT
CASSQDNLANTIYF
>-|TRBJ1-2|TRBD1|TRBV18
TGTGCCAGCTCATTACAGGGGGCGAATGGCTACACCTTC
CASSLQGANGYTF
>once|TRBJ2-7|TRBD2|TRBV27
TGTGCCAGCAGTTTAGTCGGGGGGACCTACGAGCAGTACTTC
CASSLVGGTYEQYF
>-|TRBJ2-1|-|TRBV2
TGTGCCAGCAGGCAGCGCAGCTCCTACAATGAGCAGTTCTTC
CASRQRSSYNEQFF
>-|TRBJ2-6|-|TRBV5-1
TGCGCCAGCAGCCCGCAACAAGGGGCATCTGGGGCCAACGTCCTGACTTTC
CASSPQQGASGANVLTF
>-|TRBJ1-1|TRBD1|TRBV6-5
TGTGCCAGCAGCCCCGACAGGGCTTCGGCTTTCTTT
CASSPDRASAFF
>-|TRBJ2-1|TRBD1|TRBV7-9
TGTGCCAGCAGCTTAGCTCAGGGGGCGGTGTACAATGAGCAGTTCTTC
CASSLAQGAVYNEQFF
>-|TRBJ2-5|-|TRBV6-5
TGTGCCAGCAGCCCCCGGGGAAGAGAGACCCAGTACTTC
CASSPRGRETQYF
>once|TRBJ2-7|TRBD1|TRBV2
TGTGCCAGCAGTGAAGTCCGGACAGGGGTTGCCGAGCAGTACTTC
CASSEVRTGVAEQYF
>-|TRBJ2-1|-|TRBV2
TGTGCCAGCAGTGAGAGCCGTAGCTACAATGAGCAGTTCTTC
CASSESRSYNEQFF
>-|TRBJ2-5|TRBD2|TRBV19
TGTGCCAGTAGCATTACTAGCGCAGAGACCCAGTACTTC
CASSITSAETQYF
>-|TRBJ2-1|TRBD2|TRBV5-1
TGCGCCAGCAGCTTGGTTCCGGGGGGTCAATACAATGAGCAGTTCTTC
CASSLVPGGQYNEQFF
>-|TRBJ1-2|TRBD1|TRBV18
TGTGCCAGCTCACCAGACAGGGCCGTCTATGGCTACACCTTC
CASSPDRAVYGYTF
>once|TRBJ1-4|-|TRBV18
TGTGCCAGCGCATCCATAGTCCCCGCAACTAATGAAAAACTGTTTTTT
CASASIVPATNEKLFF
>-|TRBJ1-1|-|TRBV19
TGTGCCAGTAGTATCAGGGCAACAGAGGGAGCTCGGGGGGCTTTCTTT
CASSIRATEGARGAFF
>-|TRBJ2-1|TRBD1|TRBV2
TGTGCCAGCAGTGAACAGGGGGATGAGCAGTTCTTC
CASSEQGDEQFF
>few|TRBJ2-2|TRBD1|TRBV7-2
TGTGCCAGCAGCTTCACGGGACAGGGAAGGGGAAAAGAGCTGTTTTTT
CASSFTGQGRGKELFF
>-|TRBJ2-1|TRBD2|TRBV4-3
TGCGCCAGCAGCCAAGAAGCGGGGGGGCTCAATGAGCAGTTCTTC
CASSQEAGGLNEQFF
>-|TRBJ1-2|-|TRBV3-1/TRBV3-2
TGTGCCAGCAGCCAGCGGGGAGGGCCTAACTATGGCTACACCTTC
CASSQRGGPNYGYTF
>-|TRBJ2-4|-|TRBV7-2
TGTGCCAGCAGCCGCGGGTTGGGGCAGGGGTGGAACATTCAGTACTTC
CASSRGLGQGWNIQYF
>-|TRBJ1-6|-|TRBV6-2/TRBV6-3
TGTGCCAGCAGTTTTTCCCCGCCATACAGGTTTCAGTCACCCCTCCACTTT
CASSFSPPYRFQSPLHF
>-|TRBJ2-5|-|TRBV11-2
TGTGCCAGCAGCCCCGCGACGCGGCGGGAGACCCAGTACTTC
CASSPATRRETQYF
>few|TRBJ1-1|-|TRBV18
TGTGCCAGCTCACCTCGCGACGGAGGCACTGAAGCTTTCTTT
CASSPRDGGTEAFF
>-|TRBJ2-7|-|TRBV19
TGTGCCACCTCGAGAGGGCGGAGTCCTCACTACGAGCAGTACTTC
CATSRGRSPHYEQYF
>-|TRBJ2-7|-|TRBV13
TGTGCCAGCAGCTTAGGGACAGAAGATAAGTACTTC
CASSLGTEDKYF
>-|TRBJ1-1|-|TRBV12-3/TRBV12-4
TGTGCCAGCAGCGTTGACAGAGTCACTGAAGCTTTCTTT
CASSVDRVTEAFF
>-|TRBJ1-4|TRBD1|TRBV18
TGTGCCAGCTCACGGGGACAGGTGACTAATGAAAAACTGTTTTTT
CASSRGQVTNEKLFF
>-|TRBJ1-2|-|TRBV30
TGTGCCTGGGCCAAGGCGGGGGTAGCTGGCTACACCTTC
CAWAKAGVAGYTF
>-|TRBJ1-3|TRBD1|TRBV5-6
TGTGCCAGCAGCACGGGACAGGGTGGAAACACCATATATTTT
CASSTGQGGNTIYF
>-|TRBJ2-3|TRBD1|TRBV9
TGTGCCAGCAGCTTCCACAGGGACAGGGACACAGATACGCAGTATTTT
CASSFHRDRDTDTQYF
>-|TRBJ1-3|-|TRBV7-8
TGTGCCAGCAGCGGCAGAGGCGGCACCATATATTTT
CASSGRGGTIYF
>-|TRBJ2-1|-|TRBV3-1/TRBV3-2
TGTGCCAGCAGTTATTACAGCAATGAGCAGTTCTTC
CASSYYSNEQFF
>-|TRBJ2-5|-|TRBV29-1
TGCAGCGTTGAAGATTACATACTAGGGAACCAGTACTTC
CSVEDYILGNQYF
>-|TRBJ2-1|-|TRBV7-2
TGTGCCAGCAGCCCCAGGTTGGCACAGGCGAACAATGAGCAGTTCTTC
CASSPRLAQANNEQFF
>-|TRBJ2-3|-|TRBV10-3
TGTGCCATCAGTGAGGGGGCGATTACGTATTTT
CAISEGAITYF
>-|TRBJ2-1|TRBD2|TRBV4-1
TGCGCCAGCAACCTAAGAGCGGGGGATCTTTACAATGAGCAGTTCTTC
CASNLRAGDLYNEQFF
>-|TRBJ2-7|-|TRBV21-1
TGTGCCAGCAGCCGGACAGTTTACGAGCAGTACTTC
CASSRTVYEQYF
>-|TRBJ1-2|-|TRBV7-9
TGTGCCACGACAGATAACTATGGCTACACCTTC
CATTDNYGYTF
>once|TRBJ2-1|TRBD1|TRBV27
TGTGCCAGCAGTTTACGACAGGGTTTGAATGAGCAGTTCTTC
CASSLRQGLNEQFF
>-|TRBJ1-2|-|TRBV6-5
TGTGCCAGCACCCCCACGTGGGACTCTGGGGTTGGCTACACCTTC
CASTPTWDSGVGYTF
>-|TRBJ1-2|TRBD1|TRBV2
TGTGCCAGCAGCGCGGACAGGGCCGCTAACTATGGCTACACCTTC
CASSADRAANYGYTF
>-|TRBJ2-5|-|TRBV5-6
TGTGCCAGCAGCTTGGCGGGGGATTTGACTGAGACCCAGTACTTC
CASSLAGDLTETQYF
>-|TRBJ2-7|TRBD1|TRBV7-8
TGTGCCAGCAGCTTAGTGGGACAGAGCGAGCAGTACTTC
CASSLVGQSEQYF
>-|TRBJ2-2|-|TRBV5-6
TGTGCCAGCAGCTTGTATAGGGGTAGGAGTGCCGGGGAGCTGTTTTTT
CASSLYRGRSAGELFF
>-|TRBJ2-7|-|TRBV6-2/TRBV6-3
TGTGCCAGCAGTGCCCAAACATTAGGGGATCACGAGCAGTACTTC
CASSAQTLGDHEQYF
>-|TRBJ2-7|-|TRBV5-1
TGCGCCAGTCGATACAACCACGGGTCCTACGAGCAGTACTTC
CASRYNHGSYEQYF
>-|TRBJ2-1|TRBD2|TRBV4-3
TGCGCCAGCAGCAAGACTAGCCTACGCGGGATTTACAATGAGCAGTTCTTC
CASSKTSLRGIYNEQFF
>-|TRBJ1-5|-|TRBV12-5
TGTGCTAGTGGTTCCCCGGAGACTCGGAATCAGCCCCAGCATTTT
CASGSPETRNQPQHF
>-|TRBJ2-3|TRBD1|TRBV5-1
TGCGCCAGCAGCTCACCATCCGGGACAGAAAGCACAGATACGCAGTATTTT
CASSSPSGTESTDTQYF
>-|TRBJ1-2|TRBD1|TRBV5-1
TGCGCCAGCAGCCTGGGGACAGGGGAAGGCTACACCTTC
CASSLGTGEGYTF
>-|TRBJ1-5|-|TRBV6-5
TGTGCCAGCAGTCCCCTCGGGGGGGTCGGGCAGCCCCAGCATTTT
CASSPLGGVGQPQHF
>-|TRBJ1-1|TRBD1|TRBV5-1
TGCGCCAGCAACCCTACAGGGGGGGCGTCCACTGAAGCTTTCTTT
CASNPTGGASTEAFF
>-|TRBJ1-1|TRBD1|TRBV2
TGTGCCAGCAGCCAGGGGGCGGGTGAAGCTTTCTTT
CASSQGAGEAFF